This T cell receptor beta chain originates from a study of blood T cell repertoires in COVID-19. Per germline, CDR1 MNHEY and CDR2 SVGEGT. Trimming at V came to 2 bases and at J to 4 bases, leaving 9 bases not matched to a gene. CDR3 size: 16 residues. Method: immunoSEQ multiplex PCR; TCRdb's copy keeps in-frame clones and lacks some. The sample lists roughly 170,000 clones, about 86% occurring once. The receptor's source is a woman aged 18 to 35 who had recovered from COVID-19. The chain uses TRBV6-2 or TRBV6-3 and TRBJ2-7; 9 bases agree with TRBD2. Sequences were obtained from peripheral blood. The chain's CDR3 is CASSYGTSSGMYEQYF. In nucleotides, the CDR3 is TGTGCCAGCAGTTACGGGACTAGCTCAGGGATGTACGAGCAGTACTTC.